This T cell receptor beta chain emerged from a study of patients and donors after allogeneic stem cell transplantation. This clonotype was detected ten times or more. The germline gives CDR1 LNHNV, CDR2 YYDKDF (reference sequence). The CDR3 spans 15 residues. The V gene end was trimmed by 5 bases and the J gene end by 4 bases; junction bases not matched to a gene: 9. MiXCR, applied by TCRdb to the RT-PCR reads, yields one record per CDR3 protein. The data contain about 230,000 distinct CDR3 sequences, 13% to 15% of them singletons. The sample taken for sequencing was blood, either unsorted or a sorted T cell fraction (not recorded which). The TCR sequence derives from a human donor who was either an allogeneic HSCT recipient or a stem cell or donor lymphocyte infusion donor (not recorded which). It is not recorded whose cells these are; they may come from a transplant donor. The rearrangement uses TRBV15 and TRBJ2-5, with TRBD2 matching over 8 bases. The CDR3 DNA sequence: TGTGCCACCAGCGGGAGGACTAGCTCTGGAGAGACCCAGTACTTC. Translated, it gives CATSGRTSSGETQYF.